This TCR beta chain originates from a study of blood T cell repertoires in COVID-19. Study summary: Researchers got acute and convalescent COVID-19 samples from the United States, Italy and Spain. T cells, B-cell-depleted T cells, or PBMCs provided the cDNA or gDNA that served as material.

Trimming pared 0 bases from V and 4 bases from J, leaving 7 bases between. The germline CDR1 and CDR2 sequences are MNHNY and SVGAGI (reference sequence). The CDR3 is 14 residues long. Under the authors' procedure: Reference gene primers were amplified, and this amplification served to estimate nucleated cell counts. Sequencing was performed with immunoSEQ multiplex PCR; in TCRdb, only in-frame clones are kept and a portion is missing. Clone size and the V and J calls come from that table; the DNA yielded D and trimming. The sample includes about 230,000 clones, less than 90% seen only once; the top ten take around 2.5%.

This clonotype originated in a woman in her 70s with active or convalescent COVID-19. Sample: peripheral blood. V and J are TRBV6-6 and TRBJ2-1, with a possible D match to TRBD1 (6 bases). CDR3 amino acids: CASSYSDSYNEQFF. CDR3 coding DNA: TGTGCCAGCAGTTACTCGGACAGTTACAATGAGCAGTTCTTC.